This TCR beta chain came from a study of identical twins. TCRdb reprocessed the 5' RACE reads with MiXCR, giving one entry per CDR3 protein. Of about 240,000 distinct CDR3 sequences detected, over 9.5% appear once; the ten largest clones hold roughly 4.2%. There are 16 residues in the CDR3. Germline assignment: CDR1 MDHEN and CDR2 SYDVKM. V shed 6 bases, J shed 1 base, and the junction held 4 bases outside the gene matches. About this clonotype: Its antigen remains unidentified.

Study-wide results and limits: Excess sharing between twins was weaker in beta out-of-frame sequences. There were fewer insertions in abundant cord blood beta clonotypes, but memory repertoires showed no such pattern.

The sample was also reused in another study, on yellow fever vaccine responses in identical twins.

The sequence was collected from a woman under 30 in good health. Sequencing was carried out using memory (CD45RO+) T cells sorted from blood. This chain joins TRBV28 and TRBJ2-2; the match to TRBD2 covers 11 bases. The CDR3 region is CASRPTSGGNTGELFF. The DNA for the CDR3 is TGTGCCAGCAGGCCAACTAGCGGGGGGAACACCGGGGAGCTGTTTTTT.